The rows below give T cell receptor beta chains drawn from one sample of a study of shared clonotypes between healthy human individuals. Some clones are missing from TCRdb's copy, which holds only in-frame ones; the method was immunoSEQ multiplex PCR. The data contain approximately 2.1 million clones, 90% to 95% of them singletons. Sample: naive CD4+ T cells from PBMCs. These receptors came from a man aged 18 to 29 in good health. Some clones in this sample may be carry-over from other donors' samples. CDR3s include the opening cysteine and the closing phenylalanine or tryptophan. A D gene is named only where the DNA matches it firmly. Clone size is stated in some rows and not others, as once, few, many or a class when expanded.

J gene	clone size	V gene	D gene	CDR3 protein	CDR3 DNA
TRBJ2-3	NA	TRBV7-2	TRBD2	CASSHRVREGRSDTQYF	TGTGCCAGCAGCCATCGAGTGCGGGAGGGCCGATCGGATACGCAGTATTTT
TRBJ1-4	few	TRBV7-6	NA	CASSLDDRKLFF	TGTGCCAGCAGCTTGGACGACAGAAAACTGTTTTTT
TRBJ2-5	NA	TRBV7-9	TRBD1	CASSLEGQGLVETQYF	TGTGCCAGCAGCTTAGAAGGACAGGGACTTGTAGAGACCCAGTACTTC
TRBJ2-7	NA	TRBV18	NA	CASSPTTGGEQYF	TGTGCCAGCTCCCCAACAACGGGCGGCGAGCAGTACTTC
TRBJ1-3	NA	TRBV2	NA	CASAAYSGNTIYF	TGTGCCAGCGCGGCTTACTCTGGAAACACCATATATTTT
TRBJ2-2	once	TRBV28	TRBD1	CASRSPQGALGNTGELFF	TGTGCCAGCAGGTCACCACAGGGGGCGCTGGGAAACACCGGGGAGCTGTTTTTT
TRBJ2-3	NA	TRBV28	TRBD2	CASSFGGEGTDTQYF	TGTGCCAGCAGTTTTGGGGGGGAGGGCACAGATACGCAGTATTTT
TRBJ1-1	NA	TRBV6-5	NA	CASNTGAGAEAFF	TGTGCCAGCAACACCGGGGCCGGCGCTGAAGCTTTCTTT
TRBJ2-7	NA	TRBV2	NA	CASSGTPKGYEQYF	TGTGCCAGCAGCGGGACGCCTAAGGGGTACGAGCAGTACTTC
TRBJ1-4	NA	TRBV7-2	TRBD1	CASSYRDRAEKLFF	TGTGCCAGCAGCTACCGGGACAGGGCTGAAAAACTGTTTTTT
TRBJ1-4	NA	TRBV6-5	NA	CASPASEKLFF	TGTGCCAGCCCAGCGAGTGAAAAACTGTTTTTT
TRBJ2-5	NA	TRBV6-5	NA	CASSYSRDSETQYF	TGTGCCAGCAGTTACTCTCGGGACTCCGAGACCCAGTACTTC
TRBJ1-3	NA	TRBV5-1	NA	CASSLLGDGNTIYF	TGCGCCAGCAGCTTGTTGGGGGATGGAAACACCATATATTTT
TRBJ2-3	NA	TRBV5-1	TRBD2	CASSPYGRLAGGTDTQYF	TGCGCCAGCAGCCCCTACGGAAGACTAGCAGGAGGGACAGATACGCAGTATTTT
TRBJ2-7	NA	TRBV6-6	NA	CASSWGLSSYEQYF	TGTGCCAGCAGTTGGGGACTGAGCTCCTACGAGCAGTACTTC
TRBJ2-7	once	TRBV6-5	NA	CASSYDLTGIYEQYF	TGTGCCAGCAGTTACGACTTGACAGGTATCTACGAGCAGTACTTC
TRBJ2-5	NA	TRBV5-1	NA	CASSLALGQETQYF	TGCGCCAGCAGCTTGGCCTTGGGCCAAGAGACCCAGTACTTC
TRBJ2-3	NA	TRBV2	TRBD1	CASSDGTAADTQYF	TGTGCCAGCAGTGATGGGACAGCGGCAGATACGCAGTATTTT
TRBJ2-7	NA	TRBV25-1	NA	CASSEAGISYEQYF	TGTGCCAGCAGTGAAGCGGGTATTTCCTACGAGCAGTACTTC
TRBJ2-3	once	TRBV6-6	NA	CASSYSDRRSTDTQYF	TGTGCCAGCAGTTACTCCGACAGGAGGAGCACAGATACGCAGTATTTT
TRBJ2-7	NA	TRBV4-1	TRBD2	CASSQLLAGLPYEQYF	TGCGCCAGCAGCCAACTACTAGCGGGTTTGCCCTACGAGCAGTACTTC
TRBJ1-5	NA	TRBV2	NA	CASSEAAGSLNQPQHF	TGTGCCAGCAGTGAAGCGGCAGGGAGCCTCAATCAGCCCCAGCATTTT
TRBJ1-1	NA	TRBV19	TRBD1	CASSDRVSGNTEAFF	TGTGCCAGTAGTGACAGGGTATCGGGGAACACTGAAGCTTTCTTT
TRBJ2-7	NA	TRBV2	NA	CASSPGRASYEQYF	TGTGCCAGCAGTCCTGGACGGGCCTCCTACGAGCAGTACTTC
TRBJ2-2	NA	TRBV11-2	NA	CASSLVGAITGELFF	TGTGCCAGCAGCTTAGTGGGGGCGATCACCGGGGAGCTGTTTTTT
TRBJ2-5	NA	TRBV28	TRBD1	CASSSRTGVTETQYF	TGTGCCAGCAGCAGTAGGACAGGAGTTACAGAGACCCAGTACTTC
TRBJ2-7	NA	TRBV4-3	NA	CASSQDGRAPYEQYF	TGCGCCAGCAGCCAAGATGGCAGGGCCCCCTACGAGCAGTACTTC
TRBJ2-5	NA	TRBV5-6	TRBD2	CASSLGTSGITYF	TGTGCCAGCAGCTTGGGGACTAGCGGGATTACTTACTTC
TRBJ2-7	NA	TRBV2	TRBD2	CASRLAGGTYEQYF	TGTGCCAGCCGACTAGCGGGAGGTACCTACGAGCAGTACTTC
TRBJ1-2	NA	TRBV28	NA	CASSLPSWWTVYGYTF	TGTGCCAGCAGTCTACCATCGTGGTGGACAGTATATGGCTACACCTTC
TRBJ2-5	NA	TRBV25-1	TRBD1	CASRGDRVSVETQYF	TGTGCCAGCAGGGGGGACAGGGTGTCGGTAGAGACCCAGTACTTC
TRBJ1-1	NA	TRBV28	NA	CASSLVGFATEAFF	TGTGCCAGCAGTTTGGTGGGATTCGCCACTGAAGCTTTCTTT
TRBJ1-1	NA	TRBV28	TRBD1	CASSQGGRRTEAFF	TGTGCCAGCAGCCAGGGGGGAAGGAGGACTGAAGCTTTCTTT
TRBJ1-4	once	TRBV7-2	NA	CASSLARGLTNEKLFF	TGTGCCAGCAGCTTAGCCCGGGGACTGACTAATGAAAAACTGTTTTTT
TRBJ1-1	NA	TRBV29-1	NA	CSTYTGRGTEAFF	TGCAGCACCTACACGGGCAGGGGCACTGAAGCTTTCTTT
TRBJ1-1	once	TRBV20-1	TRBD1	CSGDRGTEAFF	TGCAGTGGCGACAGGGGAACTGAAGCTTTCTTT
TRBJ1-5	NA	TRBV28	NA	CASSSGTKNQPQHF	TGTGCCAGCAGCTCCGGGACTAAGAATCAGCCCCAGCATTTT
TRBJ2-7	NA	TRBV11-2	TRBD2	CASSLFASGRIHEQYF	TGTGCCAGCAGCTTATTCGCGAGCGGGAGAATCCACGAGCAGTACTTC
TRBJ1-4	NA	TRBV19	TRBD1	CASTRDRGGNEKLFF	TGTGCCAGTACCCGGGACAGGGGGGGCAATGAAAAACTGTTTTTT
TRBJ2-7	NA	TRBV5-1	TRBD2	CASSLGLADSYEQYF	TGCGCCAGCAGCTTGGGGCTAGCGGATTCCTACGAGCAGTACTTC